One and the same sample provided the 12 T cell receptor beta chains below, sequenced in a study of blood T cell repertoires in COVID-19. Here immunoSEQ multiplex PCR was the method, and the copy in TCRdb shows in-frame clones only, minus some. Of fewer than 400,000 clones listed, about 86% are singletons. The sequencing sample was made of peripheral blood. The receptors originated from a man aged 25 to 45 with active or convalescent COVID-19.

The CDR3 is CASSYRNRAGNTEAFF. CDR3 nucleotides: TGTGCCAGCAGTTATCGAAACAGGGCCGGGAACACTGAAGCTTTCTTT. V and J are TRBV6-5 and TRBJ1-1, with TRBD1 as a possible D gene (6 bases). Per germline, CDR1 MNHEY and CDR2 SVGAGI. The CDR3 runs to 16 residues. V lost 3 bases, J lost 1 base, and 15 bases lay in between.

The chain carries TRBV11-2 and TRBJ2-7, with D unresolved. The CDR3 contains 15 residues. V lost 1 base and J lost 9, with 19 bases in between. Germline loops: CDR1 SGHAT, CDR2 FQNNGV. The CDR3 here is CASSLATDTTFVQYF. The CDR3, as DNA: TGTGCCAGCAGCTTAGCGACGGATACTACGTTTGTGCAGTACTTC.

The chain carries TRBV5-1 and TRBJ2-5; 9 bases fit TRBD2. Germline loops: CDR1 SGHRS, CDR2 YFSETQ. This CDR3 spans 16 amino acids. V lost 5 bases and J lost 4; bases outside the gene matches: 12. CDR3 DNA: TGCGCCAGCAGTCACCCAAATGCGGGGGGGCGAGAGACCCAGTACTTC. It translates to CASSHPNAGGRETQYF.

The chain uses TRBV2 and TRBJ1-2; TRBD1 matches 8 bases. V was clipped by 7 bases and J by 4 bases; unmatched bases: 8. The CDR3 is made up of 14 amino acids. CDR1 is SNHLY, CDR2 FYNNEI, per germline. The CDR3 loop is CASTLEDRAYGYTF. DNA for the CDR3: TGTGCCAGCACCCTTGAGGACAGGGCCTATGGCTACACCTTC.

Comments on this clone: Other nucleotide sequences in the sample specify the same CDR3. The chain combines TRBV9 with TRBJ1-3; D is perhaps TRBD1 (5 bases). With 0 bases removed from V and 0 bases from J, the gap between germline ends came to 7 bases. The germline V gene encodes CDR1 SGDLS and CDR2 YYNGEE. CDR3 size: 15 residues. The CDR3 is CASSVGGLSGNTIYF. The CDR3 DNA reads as TGTGCCAGCAGCGTAGGGGGCCTCTCTGGAAACACCATATATTTT. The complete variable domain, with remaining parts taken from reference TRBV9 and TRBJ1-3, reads DSGVTQTPKHLITATGQRVTLRCSPRSGDLSVYWYQQSLDQGLQFLIQYYNGEERAKGNILERFSAQQFPDLHSELNLSSLELGDSALYFCASSVGGLSGNTIYFGEGSWLTVV.

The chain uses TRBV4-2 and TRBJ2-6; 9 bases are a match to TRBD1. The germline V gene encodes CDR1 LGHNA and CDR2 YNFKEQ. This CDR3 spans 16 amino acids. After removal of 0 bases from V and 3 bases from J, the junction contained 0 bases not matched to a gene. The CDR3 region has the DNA TGTGCCAGCAGCCAAGAGGGACAGGGTGGGGCCAACGTCCTGACTTTC. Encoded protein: CASSQEGQGGANVLTF.

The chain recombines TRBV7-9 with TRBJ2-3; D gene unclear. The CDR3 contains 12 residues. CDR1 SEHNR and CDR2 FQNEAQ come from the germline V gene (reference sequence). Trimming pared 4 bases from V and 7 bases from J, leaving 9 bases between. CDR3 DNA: TGTGCCAGCAGCTCTACCCGCTATACGCAGTATTTT. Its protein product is CASSSTRYTQYF.

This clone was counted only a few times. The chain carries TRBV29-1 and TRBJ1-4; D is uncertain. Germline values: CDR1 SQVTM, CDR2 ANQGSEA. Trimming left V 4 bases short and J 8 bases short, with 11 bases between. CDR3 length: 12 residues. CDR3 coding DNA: TGCAGCGTTGGGGGAGGCCCGGAAAAACTGTTTTTT. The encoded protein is CSVGGGPEKLFF. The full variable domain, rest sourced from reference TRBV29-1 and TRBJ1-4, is SAVISQKPSRDICQRGTSLTIQCQVDSQVTMMFWYRQQPGQSLTLIATANQGSEATYESGFVIDKFPISRPNLTFSTLTVSNMSPEDSSIYLCSVGGGPEKLFFGSGTQLSVL.

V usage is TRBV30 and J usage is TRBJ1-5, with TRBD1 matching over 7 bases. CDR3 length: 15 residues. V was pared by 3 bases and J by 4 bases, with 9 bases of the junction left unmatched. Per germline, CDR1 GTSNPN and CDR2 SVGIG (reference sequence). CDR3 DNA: TGTGCCTGGAGCGCCCCACAGGGGAATAATCAGCCCCAGCATTTT. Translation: CAWSAPQGNNQPQHF.

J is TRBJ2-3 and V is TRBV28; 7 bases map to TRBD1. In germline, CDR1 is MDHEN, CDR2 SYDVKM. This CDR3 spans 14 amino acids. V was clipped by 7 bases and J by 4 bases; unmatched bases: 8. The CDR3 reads CASKGQVFADTQYF. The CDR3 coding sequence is TGTGCCAGCAAAGGACAGGTTTTTGCAGATACGCAGTATTTT.

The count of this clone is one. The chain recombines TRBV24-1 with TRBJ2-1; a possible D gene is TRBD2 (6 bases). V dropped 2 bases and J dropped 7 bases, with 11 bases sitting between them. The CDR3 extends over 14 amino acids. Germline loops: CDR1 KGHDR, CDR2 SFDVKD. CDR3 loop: CATSDSTGRNEQFF. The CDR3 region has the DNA TGTGCCACCAGTGATTCAACGGGGAGGAATGAGCAGTTCTTC.

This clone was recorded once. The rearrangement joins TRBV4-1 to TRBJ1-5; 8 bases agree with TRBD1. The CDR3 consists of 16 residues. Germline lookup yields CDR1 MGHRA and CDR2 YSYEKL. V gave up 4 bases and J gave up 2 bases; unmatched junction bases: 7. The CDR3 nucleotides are TGCGCCAGCAGCCTAAGTGGACAGGGAGGCAATCAGCCCCAGCATTTT. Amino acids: CASSLSGQGGNQPQHF.